The 30 T cell receptor beta chains reported below all come from one sample, sequenced in a study of beta chain features in type 1 diabetes. All of the isolated RNA was reverse transcribed, so expressed TCRB transcripts were sequenced. The protocol was immunoSEQ multiplex PCR, while the TCRdb copy is restricted to in-frame clones and leaves out a portion. The data contain about 620,000 clones, roughly 15% of them singletons. Sequencing was done on a sample of naive CD4+ T cells from blood. Every receptor here comes from a young man in good health.

This clone has more than one count but fewer than ten. The CDR3 sequence: CASCCPDNYNEQFF. The CDR3 DNA reads as TGTGCCAGCTGCTGTCCAGATAACTACAATGAGCAGTTCTTC. This chain links TRBV10-3 with TRBJ2-1; D remains unclear. The ends were cut back, 10 bases at V and 3 bases at J, with 16 bases in the middle. Germline assignment: CDR1 ENHRY and CDR2 SYGVKD. The CDR3 covers 14 residues.

The chain combines TRBV4-2 with TRBJ1-2; the D gene is possibly TRBD1 (6 bases). Trimming took off 0 bases at V and 5 bases at J, with 19 bases between the two ends. Germline V gene lookup returns CDR1 LGHNA and CDR2 YNFKEQ. The CDR3 consists of 17 residues. The CDR3 DNA is TGTGCCAGCAGCCAAGATGCAGGGGCCGATTTATCTTATGGCTACACCTTC. It encodes CASSQDAGADLSYGYTF.

This clone was counted between two and nine times. The V call is TRBV21-1, the J call TRBJ1-2. TRBV21-1 is designated a pseudogene. CDR3 length: 14 amino acids. In DNA, the CDR3 is TGTGCCAGCAGCAAGGTGGCAGTTAGCTATGGCTACACCTTC. Translating gives CASSKVAVSYGYTF.

This clone came up a few times. The V gene is TRBV7-2, the J gene TRBJ2-3; TRBD2 matches 10 bases. The trim removed 3 bases at V and 3 bases at J, leaving 12 bases unmatched. The CDR3 consists of 18 residues. The germline V gene has CDR1 SGHTA and CDR2 FQGNSA. The CDR3 sequence is CASSFATSGRGGTDTQYF. In DNA, the CDR3 is TGTGCCAGCAGCTTTGCGACGAGCGGGAGGGGAGGGACAGATACGCAGTATTTT.

This clone was counted between two and nine times. The chain joins TRBV4-1 to TRBJ2-5; a possible D gene is TRBD2 (6 bases). The CDR3 runs 17 residues. The germline V gene has CDR1 MGHRA and CDR2 YSYEKL. V was cut by 0 bases and J by 4 bases, with 18 bases left in between. The CDR3 sequence is CASSQDGRRVGGETQYF. The CDR3 DNA reads TGCGCCAGCAGCCAAGATGGAAGGAGGGTGGGTGGAGAGACCCAGTACTTC.

The CDR3 region is CASSPKNIQYF. The CDR3, as DNA: TGTGCCAGCAGCCCCAAAAACATTCAGTACTTC. This chain connects TRBV7-9 to TRBJ2-4; D uncertain. The V and J ends lost 5 bases and 2 bases respectively, with 1 base between them. Germline-derived CDR1 and CDR2 are SEHNR and FQNEAQ (reference sequence). There are 11 residues in the CDR3. The whole variable domain, remainder taken from reference TRBV7-9 and TRBJ2-4, is DTGVSQNPRHKITKRGQNVTFRCDPISEHNRLYWYRQTLGQGPEFLTYFQNEAQLEKSRLLSDRFSAERPKGSFSTLEIQRTEQGDSAMYLCASSPKNIQYFGAGTRLSVL.

This clone was counted a few times. The chain has TRBV25-1 and TRBJ1-1; a possible D gene is TRBD1 (5 bases). There are 15 residues in the CDR3. With 3 bases removed from V and 6 bases from J, the gap between germline ends came to 17 bases. Germline V gene sequence: CDR1 MGHDK, CDR2 SYGVNS. DNA for the CDR3: TGTGCCAGCAGTGATTCGGCCAGGGTCTTGCCTGAAGCTTTCTTT. Amino acid sequence: CASSDSARVLPEAFF.

The V call is TRBV11-2, the J call TRBJ2-1; 9 nucleotides align to TRBD2. Germline V gene lookup returns CDR1 SGHAT and CDR2 FQNNGV. This CDR3 contains 17 residues. Unmatched junction bases numbered 14, after V lost 4 bases and J lost 7 bases. The CDR3 protein is CASSSRTLAGDMNEQFF. CDR3 bases: TGTGCCAGCAGCTCGAGAACATTAGCGGGAGATATGAATGAGCAGTTCTTC.

This clone was counted a few times. The rearrangement uses TRBV6-6 and TRBJ2-7; no reliable D call. The CDR3 loop spans 12 amino acids. V was trimmed by 5 bases and J by 1 base, leaving 6 bases between them. In germline, CDR1 is MNHNY, CDR2 SVGAGI (reference sequence). CDR3 in DNA: TGTGCCAGCAGTATGGGTTCCTACGAGCAGTACTTC. Translating gives CASSMGSYEQYF.

J is TRBJ1-1 and V is TRBV7-9; D gene unclear. Germline lookup yields CDR1 SEHNR and CDR2 FQNEAQ (reference sequence). V lost 4 bases, J lost 1 base, and 10 bases lay in between. The CDR3 is 14 amino acids. Here the CDR3 reads CASSSRQPNTEAFF. As DNA, the CDR3 is TGTGCCAGCAGCTCCAGACAACCGAACACTGAAGCTTTCTTT.

The chain combines TRBV5-4 with TRBJ1-3; maybe TRBD1 (6 bases). The CDR3 consists of 15 residues. The ends were cut back, 1 base at V and 2 bases at J, with 10 bases in the middle. The germline gives CDR1 SGHNT, CDR2 YYREEE (reference sequence). CDR3 amino acids: CASSLSGTTGNTIYF. The CDR3 coding sequence is TGTGCCAGCAGCTTGTCGGGGACAACTGGAAACACCATATATTTT.

This clone has more than one count but fewer than ten. Different DNA sequences within this sample yield the same CDR3. J is TRBJ2-1 and V is TRBV9; D ambiguous. Germline CDR1 reads SGDLS; CDR2 reads YYNGEE. V was shortened by 5 bases and J by 5 bases, with 5 bases between the two germline ends. This CDR3 is 11 amino acids long. CDR3 in DNA: TGTGCCAGCAGTCGGGACAATGAGCAGTTCTTC. This codes for CASSRDNEQFF.

The gene calls are TRBV6-5 and TRBJ2-1; either TRBD1 or TRBD2 may fit D (6 bases each). Germline V gene lookup returns CDR1 MNHEY and CDR2 SVGAGI. V lost 2 bases, J lost 7 bases, and 12 bases lay in between. The CDR3 covers 14 residues. The CDR3 region is CASSYEGGRNEQFF. The CDR3 coding sequence is TGTGCCAGCAGTTACGAGGGGGGCAGGAATGAGCAGTTCTTC.

In its sample, this clone was seen a few times. Other DNA variants within this sample encode the same CDR3. The V call is TRBV18, the J call TRBJ2-5, with TRBD1 as a possible D gene (6 bases). The germline V gene encodes CDR1 KGHSH and CDR2 LQKENI. Trimming shortened V by 2 bases and J by 5 bases, and 6 bases separated the two germline ends. CDR3 size: 12 residues. The CDR3 spells CASSPGGETQYF. The DNA of the CDR3 is TGTGCCAGCTCACCAGGGGGCGAGACCCAGTACTTC.

This clone was seen only a few times. The gene calls are TRBV6-5 and TRBJ2-1; 7 positions match TRBD1. Per germline, CDR1 MNHEY and CDR2 SVGAGI. Trimming took 6 bases from V and 3 from J; bases not matched to a gene: 8. This CDR3 has 15 amino acids. The CDR3 region has the DNA TGTGCCAGCAGGCCGACCCGACAGGGCTACAATGAGCAGTTCTTC. Translation: CASRPTRQGYNEQFF.

The rearrangement joins TRBV2 to TRBJ1-4, with 8 bases that match TRBD1. Trimming removed 7 bases from V and 4 bases from J; junction bases left unmatched: 11. The CDR3 totals 16 residues. Germline CDR1 is SNHLY and CDR2 is FYNNEI. The CDR3 DNA is TGTGCCAGCACCCAGGGTCTGGACAGGGTTAATGAAAAACTGTTTTTT. It encodes CASTQGLDRVNEKLFF.

In its sample, this clone was seen a few times. The chain recombines TRBV18 with TRBJ1-2; TRBD1 aligns across 7 bases. Unmatched junction bases numbered 8, after V lost 0 bases and J lost 4 bases. Germline-derived CDR1 and CDR2 are KGHSH and LQKENI. The CDR3 contains 16 residues. DNA for the CDR3: TGTGCCAGCTCACCACCCTCCGGGACAGCGCGCTATGGCTACACCTTC. This codes for CASSPPSGTARYGYTF.

This clone showed up just a few times. The chain carries TRBV4-2 and TRBJ2-6, with unresolved D. Trimming took 5 bases from V and 0 from J, leaving 20 bases between them. This CDR3 spans 19 amino acids. CDR1 and CDR2 from the germline V gene are LGHNA and YNFKEQ. The CDR3 sequence: CASSVGRPGTHSGANVLTF. The CDR3, as DNA: TGTGCCAGCAGCGTGGGCAGGCCAGGAACTCACTCTGGGGCCAACGTCCTGACTTTC.

This clone turned up a few times. The CDR3 DNA reads as TGCGCCAGCAGCCAAGAAGCTAGCTCGAGGACTGAGCAGTTCTTC. Protein sequence: CASSQEASSRTEQFF. The J gene is TRBJ2-1, the V gene TRBV4-3, with D maybe TRBD2 (5 bases). This CDR3 contains 15 residues. Germline CDR1 and CDR2: LGHNA and YSLEER. The V end was cut by 0 bases, the J end by 9 bases, with 15 bases between.

The J gene is TRBJ1-1, the V gene TRBV10-3; unclear D gene. The CDR3 covers 14 residues. The V gene lost 7 bases and the J gene lost 0 bases, with 12 bases spanning the gap. The germline V gene has CDR1 ENHRY and CDR2 SYGVKD. The CDR3 loop is CAITSGGLNTEAFF. DNA for the CDR3: TGTGCCATCACAAGTGGCGGGTTGAACACTGAAGCTTTCTTT.

There are a few counts of this clone. The V and J genes are TRBV7-2 and TRBJ2-7; 9 bases match TRBD1. Germline V lookup: CDR1 SGHTA, CDR2 FQGNSA. V lost 5 bases and J lost 3; bases outside the gene matches: 17. There are 18 residues in the CDR3. CDR3 region: CASSVRSAGTGTIYEQYF. The CDR3 bases are TGTGCCAGCAGCGTTAGGTCGGCGGGGACAGGGACCATCTACGAGCAGTACTTC.

This clone was seen at least ten times. The chain is built from TRBV6-6 and TRBJ2-3; D gene uncertain. Germline V gene lookup returns CDR1 MNHNY and CDR2 SVGAGI (reference sequence). V was clipped by 8 bases and J by 0 bases, with 12 bases between them. CDR3 size: 14 residues. The CDR3 sequence: CASRRLGSTDTQYF. In DNA, the CDR3 is TGTGCCAGCCGCAGGTTGGGTAGCACAGATACGCAGTATTTT.

This clone was detected a few times. The chain links TRBV25-1 to TRBJ1-2; D unresolved. CDR3 length equals 15 residues. Trimming pared 2 bases from V and 1 base from J, leaving 11 bases between. The germline gives CDR1 MGHDK, CDR2 SYGVNS. DNA for the CDR3: TGTGCCAGCAGTGAAGCCAGGCACCGTAACTATGGCTACACCTTC. Protein sequence: CASSEARHRNYGYTF.

The genes are TRBV6-1 and TRBJ1-2, with 9 positions matching TRBD1. The germline CDR1 and CDR2 sequences are MNHNS and SASEGT. V was clipped by 5 bases and J by 4 bases; unmatched bases: 8. CDR3 length: 15 residues. In nucleotides, the CDR3 is TGTGCCAGCAGTAGGGACAGGGACCCTACCTATGGCTACACCTTC. This codes for CASSRDRDPTYGYTF.

This clone was seen a handful of times. V gene TRBV7-3 combines with J gene TRBJ1-2; possible D gene TRBD1, 5 bases. Germline CDR1 SGHTA, CDR2 FQGTGA. CDR3 length: 14 residues. V was clipped by 4 bases and J by 7 bases, with 16 bases between them. For the CDR3, the DNA is TGTGCCAGCAGCTCAGGAGGGGCAGGGTTTGGCTACACCTTC. It codes for CASSSGGAGFGYTF.

This clone was observed a few times. The rearrangement links TRBV28 to TRBJ2-5; D unclear. The V and J ends lost 5 bases and 0 bases respectively, with 7 bases between them. The CDR3 sequence is 13 residues long. Germline CDR1 and CDR2: MDHEN and SYDVKM. This chain's CDR3 is CASSRKYQETQYF. The CDR3 DNA sequence: TGTGCCAGCAGTAGAAAGTACCAAGAGACCCAGTACTTC.

Concerning this clone itself: The sample contains more than one DNA sequence encoding this CDR3. The rearrangement links TRBV7-2 to TRBJ1-1; D is undetermined. V lost 0 bases and J lost 0, with 2 bases in between. Germline values: CDR1 SGHTA, CDR2 FQGNSA. The CDR3 is 13 residues long. CDR3 bases: TGTGCCAGCAGCTTAGCCCTGAACACTGAAGCTTTCTTT. This sequence encodes CASSLALNTEAFF.

The chain uses TRBV7-9 and TRBJ2-5; 10 bases agree with TRBD1. Trimming cost V 5 bases and J 4 bases; bases outside gene matches: 7. CDR1 SEHNR and CDR2 FQNEAQ come from the germline V gene (reference sequence). This CDR3 spans 15 amino acids. The CDR3 nucleotides are TGTGCCAGCAGCCCCAGACAGGGGGCGGGAGAGACCCAGTACTTC. Its protein product is CASSPRQGAGETQYF.

This clone showed up just a few times. V usage is TRBV9 and J usage is TRBJ1-3; D might be TRBD1 (6 bases). This CDR3 comprises 15 residues. V lost 0 bases and J 8 bases, leaving 15 bases between the germline ends. Germline V gene data show CDR1 as SGDLS and CDR2 as YYNGEE. The chain's CDR3 is CASSVVAGVQDTIYF. The CDR3, as DNA: TGTGCCAGCAGCGTAGTGGCAGGGGTTCAAGACACCATATATTTT.

The rearrangement uses TRBV4-1 and TRBJ2-1; 8 positions match TRBD2. With 6 bases clipped from V and 8 bases from J, the junction kept 15 bases outside the gene matches. This CDR3 spans 16 amino acids. Germline V lookup: CDR1 MGHRA, CDR2 YSYEKL. The DNA for the CDR3 is TGCGCCAGCAGGGTCGGGAGGGGGGAGAGAGGCGATGAGCAGTTCTTC. Protein: CASRVGRGERGDEQFF.